This entry lists 15 T cell receptor beta chains sequenced from one sample in a study of T cells after yellow fever vaccination. TCRdb reprocessed the 5' RACE reads with MiXCR, giving one entry per CDR3 protein. Among roughly 250,000 distinct CDR3 sequences listed, 10% to 15% were seen once. The sequencing here drew on CD4+ T cells sorted from PBMCs, taken 45 days after the yellow fever booster vaccination. The source of these receptors is a man aged 25 to 45 who received the YFV17D yellow fever vaccine.

This chain joins TRBV5-1 and TRBJ1-1, with 8 nucleotides matching TRBD1. The junction had 6 bases not matched to a gene; V was cut back by 1 base and J by 7 bases. CDR1 and CDR2 (germline): SGHRS, YFSETQ. The CDR3 is made up of 14 amino acids. The CDR3 nucleotides are TGCGCCAGCAGCTTGCCCGGACAGGGCCGTGAAGCTTTCTTT. It is translated as CASSLPGQGREAFF. The whole variable domain, filled in from reference TRBV5-1 and TRBJ1-1, reads KAGVTQTPRYLIKTRGQQVTLSCSPISGHRSVSWYQQTPGQGLQFLFEYFSETQRNKGNFPGRFSGRQFSNSRSEMNVSTLELGDSALYLCASSLPGQGREAFFGQGTRLTVV.

The chain recombines TRBV12-3 or TRBV12-4 with TRBJ2-2, with 7 bases that match TRBD2. Unmatched junction bases numbered 4, after V lost 3 bases and J lost 3 bases. CDR3 size: 15 residues. The CDR3 reads CASSFGGGYTGELFF. CDR3 sequence (DNA): TGTGCCAGCAGTTTCGGGGGAGGGTACACCGGGGAGCTGTTTTTT.

This clonotype has more than one count but fewer than ten. The V call is TRBV7-9, the J call TRBJ2-1; no clear D. Trimming left V 5 bases short and J 0 bases short, with 8 bases between. Germline assignment: CDR1 SEHNR and CDR2 FQNEAQ (reference sequence). The CDR3 loop spans 14 amino acids. CDR3 nucleotide sequence: TGTGCCAGCAGCCAGACTGTCTCCTACAATGAGCAGTTCTTC. This codes for CASSQTVSYNEQFF.

The chain links TRBV25-1 to TRBJ2-7; D is undetermined. This CDR3 region has 12 residues. The V and J ends lost 4 bases and 9 bases respectively, with 13 bases between them. Germline V gene data show CDR1 as MGHDK and CDR2 as SYGVNS. DNA of the CDR3: TGTGCCAGCAGTGGAGTAACAGTCAGGCAGTACTTC. It translates to CASSGVTVRQYF.

This clonotype was seen only a few times. The CDR3 loop reads CSAQNTPGGEKLFF. The DNA for the CDR3 is TGCAGTGCCCAAAACACACCCGGGGGTGAAAAACTGTTTTTT. This chain links TRBV20-1 with TRBJ1-4; tentative D call: TRBD1 (5 bases). V was clipped by 6 bases and J by 7 bases, with 18 bases between them. This CDR3 comprises 14 residues. CDR1 DFQATT and CDR2 SNEGSKA come from the germline V gene (reference sequence).

In this sample, this clonotype turned up many times. J is TRBJ2-1 and V is TRBV5-1; a possible D gene is TRBD2 (5 bases). The CDR3 spans 15 residues. Trimming took 4 bases from V and 6 from J, leaving 17 bases between them. Germline CDR1 is SGHRS and CDR2 is YFSETQ. DNA for the CDR3: TGCGCCAGCAGCCTCGGGGTTAGTCCTTCCAATGAGCAGTTCTTC. It codes for CASSLGVSPSNEQFF.

This clonotype was detected ten times or more. The chain is built from TRBV25-1 and TRBJ2-5; D is unclear. The germline V gene has CDR1 MGHDK and CDR2 SYGVNS. V was trimmed by 6 bases and J by 5 bases, leaving 7 bases between them. There are 11 residues in the CDR3. The CDR3 DNA is TGTGCCAGCAGGTTGTGGGAGACCCAGTACTTC. Translating gives CASRLWETQYF.

This chain uses TRBV2 with TRBJ1-1, with unresolved D. The CDR3 loop spans 13 amino acids. Germline values: CDR1 SNHLY, CDR2 FYNNEI. The germline V and J ends were trimmed by 7 bases and 1 base, with 10 bases remaining between them. CDR3 sequence (DNA): TGTGCCAGCAAACCACTAGAGAACACTGAAGCTTTCTTT. Protein sequence: CASKPLENTEAFF.

This clonotype was seen many times. The chain carries TRBV20-1 and TRBJ2-7; 7 nucleotides agree with TRBD1. Trimming cost V 0 bases and J 2 bases; bases outside gene matches: 4. Per germline, CDR1 DFQATT and CDR2 SNEGSKA (reference sequence). The CDR3 runs 14 residues. The chain's CDR3 is CSARDLTGAYEQYF. The CDR3 DNA follows: TGCAGTGCTAGAGACCTAACAGGGGCCTACGAGCAGTACTTC.

This clonotype was seen a few times. The chain is built from TRBV10-3 and TRBJ1-6; no definite D call. The V and J ends lost 10 bases and 7 bases respectively, with 14 bases between them. This CDR3 has 13 residues. Germline V gene lookup returns CDR1 ENHRY and CDR2 SYGVKD. The CDR3 protein is CATRDLNNSPLHF. The CDR3 nucleotides read TGTGCCACCCGTGACTTGAACAATTCACCCCTCCACTTT.

This clonotype was seen a handful of times. The CDR3 region has the DNA TGTGCCAGCACCACTACCGACATTCTAGCCAAAAACATTCAGTACTTC. As protein: CASTTTDILAKNIQYF. The chain uses TRBV7-9 and TRBJ2-4; D remains unclear. The CDR3 contains 16 residues. CDR1 and CDR2 (germline): SEHNR, FQNEAQ (reference sequence). V lost 7 bases and J lost 0, with 16 bases in between.

The chain combines TRBV7-2 with TRBJ1-3; perhaps TRBD1 as D (5 bases). The V end was cut by 1 base, the J end by 3 bases, with 7 bases between. The CDR3 contains 14 residues. Germline lookup yields CDR1 SGHTA and CDR2 FQGNSA. The DNA for the CDR3 is TGTGCCAGCAGCTTAGTGGGGGGTGGAAACACCATATATTTT. It specifies CASSLVGGGNTIYF.

This clonotype was detected ten times or more. The CDR3 spells CSVARTANTEAFF. Here the CDR3 DNA reads TGCAGCGTGGCCCGGACAGCCAACACTGAAGCTTTCTTT. V is TRBV29-1 and J is TRBJ1-1; the D gene is possibly TRBD1 (6 bases). The CDR3 runs 13 residues. V lost 6 bases, J lost 2 bases, and 13 bases lay in between. In germline, CDR1 is SQVTM, CDR2 ANQGSEA.

The chain couples TRBV7-9 to TRBJ2-5; TRBD2 matches 11 bases. The CDR3 runs to 16 residues. Germline-derived CDR1 and CDR2 are SEHNR and FQNEAQ (reference sequence). Trimming took 4 bases from V and 4 from J; bases not matched to a gene: 8. CDR3 nucleotide sequence: TGTGCCAGCAGCTCCAAACTAGCGGGAGAGGGAGAGACCCAGTACTTC. It codes for CASSSKLAGEGETQYF.

The chain combines TRBV11-3 with TRBJ2-5; 7 nucleotides match TRBD2. Germline V gene lookup returns CDR1 SGHNT and CDR2 YENEEA. V lost 6 bases, J lost 3 bases, and 13 bases stayed unmatched. This CDR3 is built from 16 residues. The CDR3, as DNA: TGTGCCAGCAGTATCGGGCGCGGGAGAACAGAAGAGACCCAGTACTTC. It yields the protein CASSIGRGRTEETQYF.